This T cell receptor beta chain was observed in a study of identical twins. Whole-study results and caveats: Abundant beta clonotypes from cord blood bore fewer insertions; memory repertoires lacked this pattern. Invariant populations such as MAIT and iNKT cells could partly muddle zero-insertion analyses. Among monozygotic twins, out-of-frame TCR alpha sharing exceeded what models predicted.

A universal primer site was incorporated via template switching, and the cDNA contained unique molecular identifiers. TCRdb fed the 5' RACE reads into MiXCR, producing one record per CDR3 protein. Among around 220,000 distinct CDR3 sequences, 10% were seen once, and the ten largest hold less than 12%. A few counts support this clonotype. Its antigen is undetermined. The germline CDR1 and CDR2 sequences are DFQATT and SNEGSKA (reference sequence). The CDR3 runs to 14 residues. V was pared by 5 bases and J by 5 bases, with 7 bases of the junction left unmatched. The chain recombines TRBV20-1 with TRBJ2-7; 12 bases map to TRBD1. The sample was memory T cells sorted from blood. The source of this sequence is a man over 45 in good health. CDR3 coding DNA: TGCAGTGCTTACGCCGGGACAGGGGGCCACGAGCAGTACTTC. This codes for CSAYAGTGGHEQYF.